Included here is one T cell receptor beta chain sequence, with context. Reverse transcription of about 0.5 to 1 ug RNA was carried out with random hexamers. TCRdb ran MiXCR on the immunoSEQ multiplex PCR reads and lists one entry per CDR3 protein. Of approximately 200,000 distinct CDR3 sequences in the sample, approximately 95% are singletons; the top ten hold around 0.08%. Sequencing of TCR beta covered CD8+ and CD4+ T cells obtained from blood. This sample stems from a study of CD8 T cells in Susac syndrome. V lost 4 bases to trimming and J lost 9 bases, with 16 bases between them. CDR3 size: 14 residues. Germline V gene lookup returns CDR1 DFQATT and CDR2 SNEGSKA (reference sequence).

The sequence was collected from a human donor with multiple sclerosis. Sample: CD4+ T cells from PBMCs. The J gene is TRBJ1-6, the V gene TRBV20-1; weak D call: TRBD1 (6 bases). CDR3 sequence (DNA): TGCAGTGCTACAGGGTCAGGGGTTGGTTCACCCCTCCACTTT. It yields the protein CSATGSGVGSPLHF.